Following are 13 T cell receptor beta chains from one sample sequenced in a study of identical twins. TCRdb itself ran the 5' RACE reads through MiXCR, one entry per CDR3 protein. The sample carries about 890,000 distinct CDR3 sequences, over 9% recorded once. This sample was shared with a second study, whose subject was yellow fever vaccine responses in identical twins.

Sequenced: PBMCs. These receptors were taken from a woman between 18 and 29 years old in good health.

The J gene is TRBJ1-2, the V gene TRBV12-3 or TRBV12-4; 8 positions match TRBD1. V dropped 6 bases and J dropped 5; count of bases not matched to a gene: 5. The CDR3 spans 13 residues. In DNA form, the CDR3 reads TGTGCCAGCAGAAGGACAGGGAGGTATGGCTACACCTTC. Translating it yields CASRRTGRYGYTF.

This chain joins TRBV12-3 or TRBV12-4 and TRBJ2-7; D may be TRBD1 (5 bases). Trimming cost V 6 bases and J 0 bases, with 15 bases left between them. The CDR3 is made up of 15 amino acids. CDR3 DNA sequence: TGTGCCAGCAGGGGAACAGGATTGGGCTCCTACGAGCAGTACTTC. It yields the protein CASRGTGLGSYEQYF.

The rearrangement links TRBV7-9 to TRBJ2-7; possibly TRBD1 for D (6 bases). From germline, CDR1 is SEHNR and CDR2 FQNEAQ (reference sequence). This CDR3 spans 17 amino acids. Trimming pared 4 bases from V and 2 bases from J, leaving 21 bases between. In DNA form, the CDR3 reads TGTGCCAGCAGCTCCCCGCCACAGGGCCGTCCCACCTACGAGCAGTACTTC. Translating gives CASSSPPQGRPTYEQYF.

Notes on this clonotype: The junction and the germline gene differ at one end; a read error may be behind it. This sequence joins TRBV2 and TRBJ1-1; D might be TRBD1 (6 bases). Germline V CDR1 and CDR2: SNHLY, FYNNEI. The CDR3 sequence is 14 residues long. Written as DNA, the CDR3 is TGTGCCAGCGAGCGGGACACATCGAACTCTGAAGCTTTCTTT. This encodes CASERDTSNSEAFF.

The chain joins TRBV10-3 to TRBJ2-3; TRBD2 aligns across 10 bases. J lost 6 bases, V lost 3 bases, and 15 bases had no gene match. Germline CDR1 reads ENHRY; CDR2 reads SYGVKD. The CDR3 contains 18 residues. As DNA, the CDR3 is TGTGCCATCAGTGATCGCCCGGGTGGGACTAGCGCTTCCGATACGCAGTATTTT. This sequence encodes CAISDRPGGTSASDTQYF.

This clonotype showed up just a few times. This sequence joins TRBV7-8 and TRBJ2-2; 7 nucleotides agree with TRBD1. The ends lost 5 bases at V and 4 bases at J; junction bases unmatched: 7. The CDR3 has 15 residues. The germline CDR1 and CDR2 sequences are SGHVS and FQNEAQ. Here the CDR3 DNA reads TGTGCCAGCAGCAAAAGGACAGGCCTCACCGGGGAGCTGTTTTTT. It specifies CASSKRTGLTGELFF.

The table lists this clonotype with a few counts. This chain uses TRBV5-6 with TRBJ2-3, with TRBD1 matching over 9 bases. Germline assignment: CDR1 SGHDT and CDR2 YYEEEE. The junction had 6 bases not matched to a gene; V was cut back by 4 bases and J by 0 bases. This CDR3 comprises 16 residues. The CDR3 DNA reads TGTGCCAGCAGCCCATGGGGGACAGGGAGCACAGATACGCAGTATTTT. Amino acids: CASSPWGTGSTDTQYF.

This chain uses TRBV9 with TRBJ1-1, with a tentative D call TRBD1 (5 bases). Germline V lookup: CDR1 SGDLS, CDR2 YYNGEE. V was clipped by 0 bases and J by 3 bases, with 15 bases between them. The CDR3 totals 16 residues. The CDR3 nucleotides are TGTGCCAGCAGCGTAGCTACCAACAGGCCCCACACTGAAGCTTTCTTT. Its translation is CASSVATNRPHTEAFF.

V is TRBV28 and J is TRBJ2-1; 8 positions match TRBD2. Losses at the gene ends were 7 bases for V and 9 bases for J; bases not matched to a gene: 20. Germline V gene sequence: CDR1 MDHEN, CDR2 SYDVKM. The CDR3 runs 17 residues. This chain's CDR3 is CASNSFRRVLADLEQFF. CDR3 sequence (DNA): TGTGCCAGCAACAGTTTCCGGAGGGTACTAGCGGACCTTGAGCAGTTCTTC. The entire variable domain, with the rest obtained from reference TRBV28 and TRBJ2-1, is as follows: DVKVTQSSRYLVKRTGEKVFLECVQDMDHENMFWYRQDPGLGLRLIYFSYDVKMKEKGDIPEGYSVSREKKERFSLILESASTNQTSMYLCASNSFRRVLADLEQFFGPGTRLTVL.

Ten or more counts support this clonotype. The chain recombines TRBV12-3 or TRBV12-4 with TRBJ1-5; D might be TRBD1 (5 bases). This CDR3 has 15 amino acids. Trimming shortened V by 7 bases and J by 5 bases, and 18 bases separated the two germline ends. CDR3 loop: CASTIGGWGDQPQHF. CDR3 nucleotides: TGTGCCAGCACCATTGGAGGGTGGGGGGATCAGCCCCAGCATTTT.

The V gene is TRBV9, the J gene TRBJ2-3; 12 bases are a match to TRBD2. Unmatched junction bases numbered 9, after V lost 4 bases and J lost 6 bases. The germline gives CDR1 SGDLS, CDR2 YYNGEE. This CDR3 has 16 amino acids. CDR3 in amino acids: CASSPHRTSGKDTQYF. The CDR3, as DNA: TGTGCCAGCAGCCCCCACCGGACTAGCGGGAAGGATACGCAGTATTTT.

This clonotype has more than one count but fewer than ten. The rearrangement uses TRBV18 and TRBJ1-3; D ambiguous. Germline values: CDR1 KGHSH, CDR2 LQKENI. V lost 5 bases and J lost 4, with 12 bases in between. The CDR3 extends over 14 amino acids. DNA for the CDR3: TGTGCCAGCTCATCCACTCCGCGGGGAAACACCATATATTTT. Its protein is CASSSTPRGNTIYF.

This clonotype appeared a few times. V is TRBV24-1 and J is TRBJ2-2, with TRBD1 identical over 11 bases. CDR1 and CDR2 from the germline V gene are KGHDR and SFDVKD. V was pared by 4 bases and J by 6 bases, with 24 bases of the junction left unmatched. This CDR3 comprises 22 residues. The CDR3 region is CATSDPMGTGGLNEVSPGELFF. DNA for the CDR3: TGTGCCACCAGTGACCCGATGGGGACAGGGGGTTTAAATGAGGTGTCGCCCGGGGAGCTGTTTTTT.